This note documents a single TCR beta chain sequence. The antigen is unknown. Negative isolation yielded CD8+ and CD4+ T cells; FACS enriched TEMRA cells. The data were taken from a study of CD8 T cells in Susac syndrome. The germline V and J ends were trimmed by 4 bases and 8 bases, with 18 bases remaining between them. Germline CDR1 is SEHNR and CDR2 is FQNEAQ (reference sequence). This CDR3 has 15 residues. Study-wide points: The CD4+ T cell repertoires that were profiled in Susac syndrome showed no clonal expansion.

RNA was extracted with the RNeasy kit, and a quantity of roughly 0.5 to 1 ug was reverse transcribed using random hexamers. Across 54 Vbeta and 13 Jbeta, immunoSEQ multiplex PCR amplified TCR beta CDR3. Via MiXCR, TCRdb re-called the immunoSEQ multiplex PCR reads, giving one row per CDR3 protein. The sample has tens of thousands of distinct CDR3 sequences; 85% to 95% are singletons. The receptor's source is a human donor with Susac syndrome. Material: CD4+ T cells from PBMCs. The J gene is TRBJ2-4, the V gene TRBV7-9, with D perhaps given as TRBD1 or TRBD2 (5 bases each). CDR3 nucleotides: TGTGCCAGCAGCTCCGGGACCGTCCAAAGGGACATTCAGTACTTC. Translation: CASSSGTVQRDIQYF.